This T cell receptor (beta chain) was recorded in a study of cytomegalovirus exposure and HLA in healthy donors (dated by TCRdb to about 2017). Looking at the study overall: An earlier analysis of several hundred of the donors reported about 300 Gb of sequence data and 90 million to 120 million unique TCR beta sequences obtained from about 170 million T cells. An early release covering roughly 580 HLA-typed donors comprised approximately 290 gigabases of sequencing data and around 85 million unique TCR sequences. Among the roughly 400 genotyped donors, 81% belonged to the genetic ancestry cluster associated with self-reported Caucasian donors. The study aimed to test whether signatures of past pathogen exposure could be identified by cataloging public T cell receptors. The study profiled the T cell repertoires of about 640 subjects by immunosequencing and related them to cytomegalovirus serostatus. A separate validation cohort of about 110 different subjects was used in addition to the roughly 670-subject first cohort. To predict cytomegalovirus infection status, the study brought together high-throughput TCR immunosequencing, statistical association of individual TCRs with disease status, and machine learning. A later analysis re-analyzed previously published TCR beta repertoires from roughly 600 donors and added high-resolution HLA genotyping to study TCR occurrence patterns. Rather than using new phenotypic data, the later analysis identified candidate immune exposures from TCR beta sequences and from how often those sequences occurred across donors. An earlier analysis of 587 of the donors applied high-throughput TCR beta sequencing to assess whether each TCR beta V gene segment acted as functional or pseudogenic. Donor age, sex, ethnicity and CMV serostatus were collected together with the repertoire data. A later genetic analysis used genome-wide SNP genotypes for about 65% of the 666 donors, treating that subset as a discovery cohort. All discovery cohort repertoires had been generated on a single sequencing platform. Both class I and class II loci were covered by HLA typing, at four-digit resolution. Typing coverage varied by locus: about 629-630 donors for A, B, C, DRB1 and DQB1; some 520 for DQA1; approximately 570 for DPA1; 450 to 480 for DPB1. A handful of DR-DQ haplotypes were treated as single units for association and clustering because of strong linkage in the cohort. Across some 400 genotyped donors of the cohort, an average of roughly 250,000 unique TCR beta nucleotide sequences per donor were sequenced, and about a sixth of those sequences were non-productive. Results and caveats for the whole study, not just this receptor: According to a later genetic analysis, donors in an Asian-associated ancestry cluster had fewer N-insertions in productive TCRs than the approximately 610-donor mean. A later analysis found that HLA-associated TCR beta chains were more clonally expanded and had lower generation probabilities than equally common non-associated chains. When HLA alleles, especially DR and DQ, strongly co-occurred, TCR associations were difficult to assign to individual alleles. CMV serostatus was the only immune exposure information available for the cohort. Linkage disequilibrium might explain the correlated functional status among segregating V segments, but an unknown experimental factor could not be ruled out. Cytomegalovirus status was reported to be diagnosed by the classifier with high specificity and sensitivity in both the original and validation cohorts. The authors suggested that the approach could potentially be generalized to other disease states and immunological phenotypes. The sequencing pipeline was judged likely to have produced a cluster of highly shared sequence variants as a technical artifact. Some IMGT-functional V segments, including TRBV6-2 and TRBV6-3, could not be told apart with the 87-base-pair reads, so those segments were excluded. A few of the identified cytomegalovirus-associated TCR beta chains were confirmed in vitro to be specific for cytomegalovirus antigens. Because counts were too low, roughly 17 rarely observed V segments, including chromosome 9 orphons, were left out of the earlier analysis of some 600 of the donors. In a later analysis, the rate of TCR association differed among HLA loci, with DRB1 alleles having the most associated TCRs and HLA-C alleles having the fewest. The study listed 150 to 200 TCR beta chains as associated with cytomegalovirus. Broadly in line with IMGT annotations, most TCR beta V segments showed up in productive rearrangements about 87% or about 30% of the time in an earlier analysis of about 500 of the donors. This cohort had only TCR beta chains sequenced, and the lack of alpha or paired-chain data limited which features could be detected. At a false discovery rate of 0.05, a later analysis linked under 20,000 TCR beta sequences to specific HLA alleles. A further reported finding was that TCR beta sequences accurately predicted the HLA-A and HLA-B alleles for most subjects in the first cohort. In a later analysis, several top co-occurrence clusters were reported to appear linked to parvovirus B19, influenza, CMV and Epstein-Barr virus. Most TCR sequences were seen in very few donors, while some public TCRs were found in many individuals. In a later genetic analysis, a missense DCLRE1C variant was associated with V-gene and J-gene trimming of TCR beta chains, and the association was replicated in an independent cohort. Roughly uniform sequencing depth across donors was assumed in presence/absence analyses, although this assumption may not hold. Because HLA typing was unavailable for some donors at each locus, only the typed subset was used in association tests. According to a later analysis, most CMV-associated TCR beta chains appeared to be HLA-restricted, and the HLA associations seemed to be driven largely by CMV exposure.

The cohort was made up of 666 healthy bone marrow donors. At the time of sampling, every cohort member was nominally healthy, though immune exposures that went unrecorded were likely present. The donor tested CMV seropositive and was one of the 289 seropositive cohort members. Each donor provided a peripheral blood sample, and peripheral blood mononuclear cells were used for TCR beta sequencing. Genomic DNA was extracted from the blood cell samples with the Qiagen DNeasy Blood Extraction Kit. Libraries were made using the immunoSEQ multiplex PCR assay. The multiplex PCR relied on a mix of 60 forward primers for TCR Vbeta segments and 13 reverse primers for TCR Jbeta segments. The CDR3 region of rearranged TCR beta genes was amplified from genomic DNA by a multiplex PCR assay. The amplified TCR beta libraries were sequenced on the Illumina HiSeq System as 87-base-pair reads. In the authors' own workflow: Across the 700 or so repertoires, a later analysis counted approximately 75 million unique TCR beta chains, roughly 11 million of which were shared by at least two donors. Raw reads were error-corrected and collapsed into unique sequences with a nearest-neighbor algorithm that merged closely related sequences to remove PCR and sequencing errors. Alignment of CDR3 sequences to IMGT reference sequences was used to assign V, D and J gene segments. For a sequence to be retained, a match of at least six nucleotides to both a V gene segment and a J gene segment was required. A rearrangement counted as productive if the CDR3 had no stop codons and remained in frame with V and J, and every other rearrangement counted as non-productive. CDR3 was defined according to IMGT convention as the region running from the second conserved V-encoded cysteine to the conserved J-encoded phenylalanine. The earlier analysis of fewer than 700 of the donors excluded sequences that lacked an unambiguous match to a single V gene segment. In an earlier analysis of some 590 of the donors, a V segment was called functional when productive rearrangements were above 56.7%, and segregating when the standard deviation between donors exceeded 5%. A statistical classification framework was developed to diagnose cytomegalovirus status using the catalog of TCR beta chain sequences. In a later analysis, TCR nucleotide sequences were compared against IMGT/GENE-DB human TR gene sequences so that V and J genes could be assigned. The TCRdist pipeline was used in a later analysis to assign CDR3 sequences and most-parsimonious VDJ recombination scenarios. In a later analysis, each TCR beta chain was defined by its CDR3 amino acid sequence together with its V-gene family, and reads without a unique V-gene family were excluded. In a later analysis, fewer than 650 highly shared, low-generation-probability nucleotide sequences were removed to address suspected cross-contamination and a sequencing artifact. A later analysis calculated a clonal expansion index for each public chain from normalized within-repertoire ranks of inferred template counts. In a later analysis, generation probabilities were computed with a VDJ recombination model fitted to out-of-frame rearrangements, and the resulting probabilities were checked against IGoR. A later analysis scored TCR-TCR, TCR-HLA and TCR-CMV co-occurrence with hypergeometric tests, applying a repertoire-size bias correction to TCR pairs. In a later analysis, false discovery rates were estimated by permuting HLA or CMV assignments 20 times. In a later analysis, co-occurring TCRs were grouped using DBSCAN, and TCRdist sequence similarity was added for clustering within HLA-allele-positive subsets. For co-occurrence clustering, repertoires with fewer than 30,000 or more than 120,000 public chains were excluded, along with several repertoires with anomalous nucleotide sharing. What TCRdb holds here is the immuneACCESS table cut down to in-frame rearrangements. Part of the clones is not present; checked against another copy, under half of the missing clones reflect an unresolved V gene, and the others are unexplained. D and trimming were read from the DNA, whereas the V and J calls and clone size are those reported in that table. This sample has approximately 150,000 clones in its table, and roughly 81% of those were observed once. Clones ranked in the top ten supply around 4.7% of the sample.

As for this clone: The antigen it recognizes is unknown. Per-base quality was not reported, and no clone a single base away is much larger than it.

Relative to germline, V is 4 bases shorter and J is 7 bases shorter, with 13 bases between their ends. The CDR3, from cysteine to phenylalanine, totals 13 residues. Just CDR3 DNA is preserved here, 39 bases in frame from base 1. In the germline V gene, CDR1 corresponds to SGHRS and CDR2 to YFSETQ. The receptor chain draws on TRBV5-1 and TRBJ2-3; no D segment can be confidently identified. The sample consisted of PBMCs. This sequence was found in a young woman in good health and CMV-seropositive. The CDR3 protein: CASSPLAANTQYF. DNA sequence: TGCGCCAGCAGCCCCCTTGCGGCAAATACGCAGTATTTT.